The 6 T cell receptor beta chains presented below share a single source sample, sequenced in a study of cytomegalovirus exposure and HLA in healthy donors. PCR amplification relied on 60 Vbeta primers (plus 13 Jbeta primers). The repertoire was sequenced with immunoSEQ multiplex PCR; TCRdb's copy has only in-frame clones and lacks some. The sample has 100,000 to 150,000 clones; less than 90% are singletons. Sequenced input: PBMCs. All receptors derive from a man between 18 and 35 years old in good health and CMV-seropositive.

The V gene is TRBV27, the J gene TRBJ1-5; D might be TRBD1 (6 bases). From germline, CDR1 is MNHEY and CDR2 SMNVEV (reference sequence). Trimming took off 9 bases at V and 1 base at J, with 10 bases between the two ends. The CDR3 consists of 13 residues. The CDR3 loop is CASSQGSNQPQHF. The CDR3 DNA reads as TGTGCCAGTTCACAGGGAAGCAATCAGCCCCAGCATTTT.

The V call is TRBV5-1, the J call TRBJ1-1; perhaps TRBD1 as D (5 bases). V was cut by 0 bases and J by 1 base, with 13 bases left in between. The CDR3 length is 16 residues. Per the germline V gene, CDR1 is SGHRS and CDR2 is YFSETQ. The CDR3 DNA is TGCGCCAGCAGCTTGGCTCAGGGAGGAAGGAACACTGAAGCTTTCTTT. Protein sequence: CASSLAQGGRNTEAFF.

This sequence joins TRBV7-7 and TRBJ2-5; perhaps TRBD1 as D (5 bases). The CDR3 covers 14 residues. The V and J ends lost 1 base and 2 bases respectively, with 8 bases between them. CDR1 is SSHAT and CDR2 is FNYEAQ in the germline V gene (reference sequence). CDR3 amino acids: CASSLVPGQETQYF. The CDR3 region has the DNA TGTGCCAGCAGCTTAGTGCCAGGGCAAGAGACCCAGTACTTC.

This clone occurred once. J is TRBJ1-1 and V is TRBV6-1, with a possible D match to TRBD1 (6 bases). The CDR3 spans 16 residues. The germline V and J ends were trimmed by 2 bases and 4 bases, with 17 bases remaining between them. The germline CDR1 and CDR2 sequences are MNHNS and SASEGT. The CDR3 sequence is CASSEPGALMATEAFF. The CDR3 DNA reads TGTGCCAGCAGTGAACCAGGGGCTCTGATGGCCACTGAAGCTTTCTTT.

Note on this clone: The same CDR3 can be traced to other DNA sequences in this sample. This rearrangement joins TRBV13 to TRBJ2-5, with TRBD2 matching over 7 bases. The CDR3 length is 14 residues. V shed 5 bases and J 4 bases; nucleotides not matched to a gene: 7. Per the germline V gene, CDR1 is PRHDT and CDR2 is FYEKMQ (reference sequence). In DNA form, the CDR3 reads TGTGCCAGCAGCGCAGGACTAGATGGAGAGACCCAGTACTTC. Its translation is CASSAGLDGETQYF.

This rearrangement joins TRBV27 to TRBJ2-7; weak D call: TRBD2 (5 bases). CDR1 and CDR2 (germline): MNHEY, SMNVEV (reference sequence). The CDR3 totals 13 residues. The ends were cut back, 5 bases at V and 7 bases at J, with 15 bases in the middle. CDR3 amino acids: CASSLRAAGEQYF. Here the CDR3 DNA reads TGTGCCAGCAGTCTGAGGGCCGCGGGTGAGCAGTACTTC.